This TCR beta chain was found in a study of blood T cell repertoires in COVID-19. J gave up 1 base and V 4 bases, and 0 bases lay outside the gene matches. This CDR3 contains 14 residues. CDR1 SGHRS and CDR2 YFSETQ come from the germline V gene. TCRdb keeps only in-frame clones here, not all; method: immunoSEQ multiplex PCR. Found here are 150,000 to 200,000 clones, 85% to 90% of them singletons; the top ten hold approximately 23%. On this clone itself: Other DNA sequences from this sample encode an identical CDR3 as well.

The rearrangement links TRBV5-1 to TRBJ1-3; 9 bases line up with TRBD1. The clonotype originates from a woman between 35 and 50 years old in a cohort exposed to, infected with or recovered from COVID-19 (not recorded which). The sequencing input was PBMCs or T cells enriched from blood (not recorded which). Here the CDR3 reads CASSGQGSGNTIYF. The CDR3 region has the DNA TGCGCCAGCAGCGGACAGGGGTCTGGAAACACCATATATTTT.